The present T cell receptor (beta chain) was sequenced within a study of cytomegalovirus exposure and HLA in healthy donors. The CDR3 extends over 15 amino acids. CDR1 ENHRY and CDR2 SYGVKD come from the germline V gene. The V and J ends lost 11 bases and 1 base, in that order; junction bases with no gene match: 13. Use of 60 Vbeta and 13 Jbeta primers characterized the PCR. How the authors handled the data: Later work found approximately 80 million unique TCR beta chains, with roughly 11 million shared. TCRdb keeps only in-frame clones here, not all; method: immunoSEQ multiplex PCR. V and J calls and clone size are as listed in that table; D and trimming were resolved from the DNA. The sample holds around 120,000 clones, under 90% seen once.

The material sequenced was PBMCs. The sequence was collected from a female donor in good health and CMV-seropositive. V is TRBV10-3 and J is TRBJ1-1, with 7 bases lining up with TRBD1. The CDR3 nucleotides read TGTGCCTATTCCGGGACAGCAGGGAGGAACACTGAAGCTTTCTTT. It translates to CAYSGTAGRNTEAFF.